This passage covers 15 T cell receptor beta chains from one sample sequenced in a study of blood T cell repertoires in COVID-19. Here immunoSEQ multiplex PCR was the method, and the copy in TCRdb shows in-frame clones only, minus some. The data hold around 180,000 clones, with around nine tenths observed a single time. The sample comprised peripheral blood. The origin of the receptors is a man between 65 and 79 years old with active or convalescent COVID-19.

Details on this clone: A single base separates this from a much larger clone, so it may be a read error. Other DNA variants within this sample encode the same CDR3. The chain has TRBV28 and TRBJ1-1, with 7 bases matching TRBD1. Germline values: CDR1 MDHEN, CDR2 SYDVKM. CDR3 length: 13 amino acids. J lost 4 bases, V lost 2 bases, and 1 base had no gene match. DNA for the CDR3: TGTGCCAGCAGTTTACAGGGGGGCACTGAAGCTTTCTTT. It codes for CASSLQGGTEAFF.

This clone was recorded once. The chain is built from TRBV7-8 and TRBJ2-7; 8 bases are shared with TRBD2. The CDR3 consists of 15 residues. The trim removed 1 base at V and 0 bases at J, leaving 2 bases unmatched. CDR1 SGHVS and CDR2 FQNEAQ come from the germline V gene. CDR3 protein: CASSLGSGTSYEQYF. In nucleotides, the CDR3 is TGTGCCAGCAGCTTAGGTAGCGGGACCTCCTACGAGCAGTACTTC.

The chain recombines TRBV7-2 with TRBJ2-3, with D unresolved. The germline V gene has CDR1 SGHTA and CDR2 FQGNSA. CDR3 length: 17 amino acids. The germline V and J ends were trimmed by 1 base and 2 bases, with 16 bases remaining between them. This chain's CDR3 is CASSLVLGAIHTDTQYF. The CDR3 region has the DNA TGTGCCAGCAGCTTAGTGCTCGGAGCGATACACACAGATACGCAGTATTTT.

This clone was observed a handful of times. The CDR3 loop reads CASKGTGPGELFF. The CDR3 DNA reads TGCGCCAGCAAAGGCACAGGGCCCGGGGAGCTGTTTTTT. The chain links TRBV10-1 to TRBJ2-2; D is possibly TRBD1 (6 bases). The CDR3 has 13 amino acids. The germline V and J ends were trimmed by 7 bases and 6 bases, with 12 bases remaining between them. Per germline, CDR1 WNHNN and CDR2 SYGVQD (reference sequence).

The chain combines TRBV4-1 with TRBJ1-5; D is unclear. This CDR3 has 15 amino acids. The V and J ends lost 0 bases and 3 bases respectively, with 9 bases between them. Germline CDR1 MGHRA, CDR2 YSYEKL. The CDR3, as DNA: TGCGCCAGCAGCCAAGAGCTACAGACCAATCAGCCCCAGCATTTT. This sequence encodes CASSQELQTNQPQHF.

The CDR3 coding sequence is TGTGCCTGGAGTACGCGACAGCTAAATCAGCCCCAGCATTTT. It specifies CAWSTRQLNQPQHF. The chain employs TRBV30 and TRBJ1-5, with a possible D match to TRBD1 (5 bases). Trimming took off 2 bases at V and 4 bases at J, with 12 bases between the two ends. Germline-derived CDR1 and CDR2 are GTSNPN and SVGIG (reference sequence). This CDR3 is built from 14 residues.

This clone came up once. This chain uses TRBV21-1 with TRBJ1-4; no check of the table's D call, TRBD1, against the DNA was made. TRBV21-1 is deemed a pseudogene. The length of the CDR3 is 19 residues. DNA of the CDR3: TGTGCCAGCAGCAGGAAGATGGGACAGGTCGTATTCGTCGGTGAAAAACTGTTTTTT. Translated: CASSRKMGQVVFVGEKLFF.

The CDR3 loop is CTSSQEKRETYEQYF. The CDR3 coding sequence is TGCACCAGCAGCCAAGAAAAGCGGGAGACTTACGAGCAGTACTTC. The chain joins TRBV1 to TRBJ2-7; the D call in the table, TRBD2, was not verified against the DNA. TRBV1 represents a pseudogene. The CDR3 sequence is 15 residues long.

The J gene is TRBJ2-2, the V gene TRBV2; D might be TRBD1 (5 bases). Germline-derived CDR1 and CDR2 are SNHLY and FYNNEI. The CDR3 sequence is 16 residues long. V gave up 2 bases and J gave up 0 bases, with 10 bases separating them. CDR3 sequence reads: CASSELRQTNTGELFF. In nucleotides, the CDR3 is TGTGCCAGCAGTGAATTGAGACAGACGAACACCGGGGAGCTGTTTTTT. Together with reference TRBV2 and TRBJ2-2, the CDR3 gives the full variable domain: EPEVTQTPSHQVTQMGQEVILRCVPISNHLYFYWYRQILGQKVEFLVSFYNNEISEKSEIFDDQFSVERPDGSNFTLKIRSTKLEDSAMYFCASSELRQTNTGELFFGEGSRLTVL.

The chain couples TRBV6-2 or TRBV6-3 to TRBJ2-5, with D tentatively TRBD2 (6 bases). There are 13 residues in the CDR3. V lost 2 bases, J lost 4 bases, and 8 bases lay in between. Germline V CDR1 and CDR2: MNHEY, SVGEGT. CDR3: CASSYGGGETQYF. CDR3 coding DNA: TGTGCCAGCAGTTACGGGGGAGGAGAGACCCAGTACTTC.

This clone appeared once. V and J are TRBV7-2 and TRBJ2-2; 7 nucleotides agree with TRBD2. Per the germline V gene, CDR1 is SGHTA and CDR2 is FQGNSA. Germline trimming cut 1 base from V and 0 bases from J; bases unmatched to any gene: 8. The CDR3 contains 18 residues. CDR3 region: CASSLVPPAGANTGELFF. The DNA of the CDR3 is TGTGCCAGCAGCTTAGTCCCACCTGCGGGAGCGAACACCGGGGAGCTGTTTTTT. The full variable domain, in which reference TRBV7-2 and TRBJ2-2 provide the parts outside the CDR3, is GAGVSQSPSNKVTEKGKDVELRCDPISGHTALYWYRQSLGQGLEFLIYFQGNSAPDKSGLPSDRFSAERTGGSVSTLTIQRTQQEDSAVYLCASSLVPPAGANTGELFFGEGSRLTVL.

The V call is TRBV15, the J call TRBJ2-2, with D perhaps matching TRBD1 (5 bases). This CDR3 is built from 14 residues. Germline loops: CDR1 LNHNV, CDR2 YYDKDF (reference sequence). Trimming pared 6 bases from V and 6 bases from J, leaving 14 bases between. CDR3 amino acids: CATRVGVMAGELFF. CDR3 DNA: TGTGCCACCAGGGTAGGGGTCATGGCCGGGGAGCTGTTTTTT.

The J gene is TRBJ2-3, the V gene TRBV29-1; D unclear. CDR3 size: 10 residues. Germline lookup yields CDR1 SQVTM and CDR2 ANQGSEA. V was trimmed by 7 bases and J by 6 bases, leaving 8 bases between them. CDR3 loop: CSARRDTQYF. The CDR3 nucleotides are TGCAGCGCCCGGCGGGATACGCAGTATTTT.

This clone was found once. The rearrangement uses TRBV6-5 and TRBJ1-6; D call uncertain. Germline-derived CDR1 and CDR2 are MNHEY and SVGAGI. CDR3 length equals 15 residues. V was trimmed by 10 bases and J by 2 bases, leaving 15 bases between them. Here the CDR3 reads CATSRGSPYNSPLHF. The CDR3 coding sequence is TGTGCCACTTCGAGAGGGTCCCCCTATAATTCACCCCTCCACTTT.

V gene TRBV6-2 or TRBV6-3 combines with J gene TRBJ2-7; tentatively, D is TRBD2 (5 bases). Germline V gene data show CDR1 as MNHEY and CDR2 as SVGEGT. The ends were cut back, 0 bases at V and 7 bases at J, with 13 bases in the middle. The CDR3 covers 14 residues. The CDR3 region has the DNA TGTGCCAGCAGTTACTCGAACCAGAGAGGGGAGCAGTACTTC. It is translated as CASSYSNQRGEQYF.